This T cell receptor (beta chain) was obtained from a study of CD8 T cells in ankylosing spondylitis. This clonotype showed up just a few times. Via MiXCR, TCRdb re-called the 5' RACE reads, giving one row per CDR3 protein. The data hold around 340,000 distinct CDR3 sequences, with approximately 22% observed a single time. The CDR3 is 12 residues long. In germline, CDR1 is KGHSH, CDR2 LQKENI. V shed 1 base and J shed 3 bases, with 2 bases lying between them. The source of this sequence is a male donor with ankylosing spondylitis or in good health (not recorded which). Input material: blood, either unsorted or a sorted T cell fraction (not recorded which). The V and J genes are TRBV18 and TRBJ2-3; D ambiguous. The CDR3 DNA reads TGTGCCAGCTCACCACAGACAGATACGCAGTATTTT. It codes for CASSPQTDTQYF.